This T cell receptor beta chain came from a study of blood T cell repertoires in COVID-19. Study-level information: Samples of COVID-19 (acute and convalescent) were obtained from the United States, Italy and Spain. T cells, B-cell-depleted T cells, or PBMCs provided the cDNA or gDNA that served as material.

This CDR3 spans 14 amino acids. Germline V CDR1 and CDR2: MNHEY, SVGAGI. V lost 5 bases and J lost 10; bases outside the gene matches: 10. Authors' processing steps: Amplified reference gene primers provided the basis for estimating nucleated cell counts. Measured with immunoSEQ multiplex PCR; TCRdb has only the in-frame clones, and not every one. From that table come the V and J calls and clone size; the DNA was used to work out D and trimming. This table has some 260,000 clones, 70% to 85% appearing once. The receptor was derived from a man aged 80 or over with acute or convalescent COVID-19. The genes are TRBV6-5 and TRBJ1-1, with 10 bases matching TRBD1. Material: peripheral blood. Here the CDR3 DNA reads TGTGCCAGCAGTACCTCCACCGGGACAGGGGCAGCTTTCTTT. It yields the protein CASSTSTGTGAAFF.